These T cell receptor beta chains were read from a single sample in a study of control samples from healthy donors and cancer patients. The data were produced by immunoSEQ multiplex PCR, yet TCRdb's version contains in-frame clones alone and is incomplete. The repertoire holds 90,000 to 150,000 clones, about 91% seen once, with roughly 3.4% in the top ten. Sequencing input: blood. The receptors were gathered from a man in his forties in good health. Both conserved end residues are part of each CDR3. A D gene is named only where the DNA matches it firmly. Expanded clones are given a class, and other clones once, few, many or no size at all.

V gene: TRBV10-1
D gene: TRBD1
J gene: TRBJ2-7
clone size: NA
CDR3 protein: CASPPTGEVDEQYF
CDR3 DNA: TGCGCCAGCCCCCCGACAGGGGAAGTCGACGAGCAGTACTTC

V gene: TRBV7-3
D gene: TRBD2
J gene: TRBJ2-2
clone size: NA
CDR3 protein: CASSLVSGGVSGELFF
CDR3 DNA: TGTGCCAGCAGCCTAGTGAGCGGGGGGGTCTCCGGGGAGCTGTTTTTT

V gene: TRBV24-1
D gene: TRBD1
J gene: TRBJ1-5
clone size: NA
CDR3 protein: CATSDLKGTGRHQPQHF
CDR3 DNA: TGTGCCACCAGTGATTTGAAAGGGACAGGGCGGCATCAGCCCCAGCATTTT

V gene: TRBV10-3
D gene: NA
J gene: TRBJ2-6
clone size: NA
CDR3 protein: CAISELQVGSSGANVLTF
CDR3 DNA: TGTGCCATCAGTGAGTTACAGGTGGGAAGCTCTGGGGCCAACGTCCTGACTTTC

V gene: TRBV9
D gene: NA
J gene: TRBJ1-3
clone size: NA
CDR3 protein: CASSVRYGRAGNTIYF
CDR3 DNA: TGTGCCAGCAGCGTACGCTACGGGAGGGCTGGAAACACCATATATTTT

V gene: TRBV5-6
D gene: NA
J gene: TRBJ2-1
clone size: NA
CDR3 protein: CASSGGRVYEQFF
CDR3 DNA: TGTGCCAGCAGCGGGGGTAGGGTGTATGAGCAGTTCTTC

V gene: TRBV7-8
D gene: NA
J gene: TRBJ1-2
clone size: NA
CDR3 protein: CASSYYPTKGTGNYGYTF
CDR3 DNA: TGTGCCAGCAGCTATTACCCCACAAAGGGGACTGGGAACTATGGCTACACCTTC

V gene: TRBV25-1
D gene: NA
J gene: TRBJ2-3
clone size: NA
CDR3 protein: CASSAPGANTQYF
CDR3 DNA: TGTGCCAGCAGTGCCCCTGGAGCGAATACGCAGTATTTT

V gene: TRBV3-1/TRBV3-2
D gene: NA
J gene: TRBJ2-7
clone size: NA
CDR3 protein: CASSQEAYPGVSGYEQYF
CDR3 DNA: TGTGCCAGCAGCCAAGAAGCCTATCCGGGGGTTTCGGGGTACGAGCAGTACTTC

V gene: TRBV7-9
D gene: NA
J gene: TRBJ2-5
clone size: NA
CDR3 protein: CASSLGTVQETQYF
CDR3 DNA: TGTGCCAGCAGCTTAGGGACAGTACAAGAGACCCAGTACTTC

V gene: TRBV6-6
D gene: NA
J gene: TRBJ2-5
clone size: NA
CDR3 protein: CASRPPTQYQETQYF
CDR3 DNA: TGTGCCAGCAGGCCTCCAACACAGTACCAAGAGACCCAGTACTTC

V gene: TRBV6-6
D gene: TRBD1
J gene: TRBJ1-1
clone size: NA
CDR3 protein: CASTPQGGGYTEAFF
CDR3 DNA: TGTGCCAGCACCCCCCAGGGGGGCGGCTACACTGAAGCTTTCTTT

V gene: TRBV9
D gene: TRBD1
J gene: TRBJ2-7
clone size: NA
CDR3 protein: CASSEGQGISSYEQYF
CDR3 DNA: TGTGCCAGCAGCGAAGGACAGGGGATTTCCTCCTACGAGCAGTACTTC

V gene: TRBV9
D gene: NA
J gene: TRBJ2-6
clone size: NA
CDR3 protein: CASSPNTGANVLTF
CDR3 DNA: TGTGCCAGCAGCCCTAACACTGGGGCCAACGTCCTGACTTTC

V gene: TRBV28
D gene: NA
J gene: TRBJ2-7
clone size: NA
CDR3 protein: CASSRKGDSEQYF
CDR3 DNA: TGTGCCAGCAGTCGTAAAGGGGATAGCGAGCAGTACTTC

V gene: TRBV7-9
D gene: TRBD1
J gene: TRBJ1-4
clone size: NA
CDR3 protein: CASSSGGQAVGEKLFF
CDR3 DNA: TGTGCCAGCAGCTCCGGCGGACAGGCGGTTGGCGAAAAACTGTTTTTT

V gene: TRBV5-6
D gene: TRBD2
J gene: TRBJ2-1
clone size: NA
CDR3 protein: CASSSSSGGHSNEQFF
CDR3 DNA: TGTGCCAGCAGCTCCTCTAGCGGGGGCCATTCTAATGAGCAGTTCTTC

V gene: TRBV2
D gene: TRBD1
J gene: TRBJ1-5
clone size: NA
CDR3 protein: CASSEALLGGAGQPQHF
CDR3 DNA: TGTGCCAGCAGTGAAGCGCTTCTAGGGGGCGCGGGTCAGCCCCAGCATTTT

V gene: TRBV2
D gene: TRBD1
J gene: TRBJ2-3
clone size: NA
CDR3 protein: CASSATGGDTQYF
CDR3 DNA: TGTGCCAGCAGTGCTACAGGGGGAGATACGCAGTATTTT

V gene: TRBV5-3
D gene: NA
J gene: TRBJ2-7
clone size: few
CDR3 protein: CARSLYEQYF
CDR3 DNA: TGTGCCAGAAGCCTTTACGAGCAGTACTTC

V gene: TRBV18
D gene: TRBD1
J gene: TRBJ2-3
clone size: NA
CDR3 protein: CASSPDRGITSTDTQYF
CDR3 DNA: TGTGCCAGCTCACCGGACAGGGGGATTACCAGCACAGATACGCAGTATTTT

V gene: TRBV7-9
D gene: TRBD1
J gene: TRBJ2-2
clone size: NA
CDR3 protein: CASSLTGGAPGELFF
CDR3 DNA: TGTGCCAGCAGCCTGACAGGGGGCGCCCCCGGGGAGCTGTTTTTT

V gene: TRBV7-3
D gene: NA
J gene: TRBJ1-1
clone size: NA
CDR3 protein: CASSLTSTTEAFF
CDR3 DNA: TGTGCCAGCAGCTTGACCTCTACCACTGAAGCTTTCTTT

V gene: TRBV7-2
D gene: NA
J gene: TRBJ2-1
clone size: NA
CDR3 protein: CASSFAGIYNEQFF
CDR3 DNA: TGTGCCAGCAGCTTTGCAGGGATATACAATGAGCAGTTCTTC

V gene: TRBV25-1
D gene: NA
J gene: TRBJ1-1
clone size: NA
CDR3 protein: CASSDKGGATEAFF
CDR3 DNA: TGTGCCAGCAGTGATAAAGGGGGGGCAACTGAAGCTTTCTTT

V gene: TRBV19
D gene: NA
J gene: TRBJ2-2
clone size: NA
CDR3 protein: CASSIGRWELFF
CDR3 DNA: TGTGCCAGTAGTATTGGGAGATGGGAGCTGTTTTTT

V gene: TRBV5-8
D gene: TRBD1
J gene: TRBJ1-4
clone size: NA
CDR3 protein: CASNPGTDNEKLFF
CDR3 DNA: TGTGCCAGCAACCCCGGGACAGATAATGAAAAACTGTTTTTT

V gene: TRBV7-9
D gene: TRBD1
J gene: TRBJ1-5
clone size: NA
CDR3 protein: CASSSLGTEAIAPQHF
CDR3 DNA: TGTGCCAGCAGCTCGCTAGGGACAGAAGCGATAGCGCCCCAGCATTTT